These T cell receptor beta chains were read from a single sample in a study of T cell responses to AZD1222 COVID-19 vaccine. TCRdb's copy holds only in-frame clones and misses some; the assay was immunoSEQ multiplex PCR. The sample includes over 50,000 clones, about 81% seen only once; the top ten take roughly 25%. The sequences come from peripheral blood, collected 28 days after the second AZD1222 dose. The receptor source for this set is an adult who received the AZD1222 COVID-19 vaccine. Each CDR3 is given without its conserved first and last residue. Each record gives: J gene, V gene, CDR3 protein.

j_call: TRBJ2-7
v_call: TRBV18
cdr3_aa: ASSPPGKYEQY

j_call: TRBJ1-2
v_call: TRBV6-5
cdr3_aa: ASTSLPGGYGYT

j_call: TRBJ2-7
v_call: TRBV4-2
cdr3_aa: ASSQVGAEQY

j_call: TRBJ1-1
v_call: TRBV2
cdr3_aa: ASSEVRADTEAF

j_call: TRBJ2-7
v_call: TRBV18
cdr3_aa: ASSPQMDKYEQY

j_call: TRBJ1-1
v_call: TRBV6-1
cdr3_aa: ASSVYRGDPNTEAF

j_call: TRBJ1-4
v_call: TRBV7-9
cdr3_aa: ASSLGGVNEKLF

j_call: TRBJ1-6
v_call: TRBV19
cdr3_aa: ASKGGLTGTNNSPLH

j_call: TRBJ2-6
v_call: TRBV13
cdr3_aa: ASSYSSRQDFSGANVLT

j_call: TRBJ1-1
v_call: TRBV10-3
cdr3_aa: AISVQPNTEAF

j_call: TRBJ2-5
v_call: TRBV7-2
cdr3_aa: ASSLGDLETQY

j_call: TRBJ2-1
v_call: TRBV27
cdr3_aa: ASSLSPVTTSGRANEQF

j_call: TRBJ2-1
v_call: TRBV5-5
cdr3_aa: ASSNRDRAVLEQF

j_call: TRBJ1-5
v_call: TRBV7-9
cdr3_aa: ASSFSGQPQH

j_call: TRBJ2-1
v_call: TRBV19
cdr3_aa: ASSIDPRHNEQF

j_call: TRBJ1-1
v_call: TRBV7-9
cdr3_aa: ASSFGQVSNTEAF

j_call: TRBJ2-7
v_call: TRBV6-5
cdr3_aa: ASSGRGTYEQY

j_call: TRBJ2-2
v_call: TRBV4-2
cdr3_aa: ASSQEDWNTGELF

j_call: TRBJ1-1
v_call: TRBV29-1
cdr3_aa: SVDRGGGTEAF

j_call: TRBJ2-3
v_call: TRBV7-3
cdr3_aa: ASSSTGQGTDTQY

j_call: TRBJ2-1
v_call: TRBV29-1
cdr3_aa: SVDPGLTYNEQF

j_call: TRBJ1-4
v_call: TRBV6-1
cdr3_aa: ASSEPAAFNEKLF

j_call: TRBJ1-6
v_call: TRBV2
cdr3_aa: ASSGSRGGKNSPLH

j_call: TRBJ2-3
v_call: TRBV28
cdr3_aa: ASRSPILGSTDTQY

j_call: TRBJ1-4
v_call: TRBV7-8
cdr3_aa: ASRARGGSEKLF

j_call: TRBJ1-5
v_call: TRBV5-1
cdr3_aa: ASSLTGLSNQPQH

j_call: TRBJ1-1
v_call: TRBV9
cdr3_aa: ASSVEGDREAF

j_call: TRBJ1-1
v_call: TRBV28
cdr3_aa: ASRDTQNTEAF

j_call: TRBJ2-5
v_call: TRBV13
cdr3_aa: ASSLYSGQETQY

j_call: TRBJ2-2
v_call: TRBV5-1
cdr3_aa: ASSRGRVTGELF

j_call: TRBJ1-2
v_call: TRBV15
cdr3_aa: ATSRGAGNYGYT

j_call: TRBJ2-7
v_call: TRBV21-1
cdr3_aa: ASSRIRSDEQY

j_call: TRBJ2-3
v_call: TRBV10-3
cdr3_aa: AISEERTRTDTQY

j_call: TRBJ2-2
v_call: TRBV28
cdr3_aa: ASNKPPLGGELF

j_call: TRBJ1-1
v_call: TRBV9
cdr3_aa: ASSVDGMNTEAF

j_call: TRBJ2-2
v_call: TRBV7-3
cdr3_aa: ASKARGTGELF

j_call: TRBJ2-5
v_call: TRBV30
cdr3_aa: AWSVRAISTQY

j_call: TRBJ2-7
v_call: TRBV6-6
cdr3_aa: ASTYTGRDRVYEQY

j_call: TRBJ2-7
v_call: TRBV3-1/TRBV3-2
cdr3_aa: ASSQDGFLGFGEQY

j_call: TRBJ2-7
v_call: TRBV11-2
cdr3_aa: ASSFTSGVSYEQY

j_call: TRBJ1-1
v_call: TRBV9
cdr3_aa: ASSPNLQGEAF

j_call: TRBJ2-2
v_call: TRBV6-5
cdr3_aa: ASSYSAGTGELF

j_call: TRBJ2-7
v_call: TRBV7-2
cdr3_aa: ASSLEAGTAYEQY

j_call: TRBJ2-7
v_call: TRBV2
cdr3_aa: ASTKAGTASYEQY

j_call: TRBJ1-5
v_call: TRBV2
cdr3_aa: ASTYAGGLGNQPQH